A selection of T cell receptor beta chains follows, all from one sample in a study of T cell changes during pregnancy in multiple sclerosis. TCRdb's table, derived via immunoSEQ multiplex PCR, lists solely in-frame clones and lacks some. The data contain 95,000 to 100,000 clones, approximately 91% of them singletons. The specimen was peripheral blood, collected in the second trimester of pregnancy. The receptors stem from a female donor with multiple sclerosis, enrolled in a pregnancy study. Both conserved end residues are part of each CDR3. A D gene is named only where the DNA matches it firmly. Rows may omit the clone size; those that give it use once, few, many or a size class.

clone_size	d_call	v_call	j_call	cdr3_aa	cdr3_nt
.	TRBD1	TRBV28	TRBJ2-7	CASSSPRQGTYEQYF	TGTGCCAGCAGTTCCCCCAGACAGGGGACCTACGAGCAGTACTTC
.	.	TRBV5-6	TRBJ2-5	CASSLQVSLETQYF	TGTGCCAGCAGCTTGCAGGTTTCCCTCGAGACCCAGTACTTC
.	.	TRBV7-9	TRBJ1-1	CASSLVMNTEAFF	TGTGCCAGCAGCTTAGTAATGAACACTGAAGCTTTCTTT
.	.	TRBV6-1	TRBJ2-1	CASTGQIYNEQFF	TGTGCCAGCACAGGACAGATCTACAATGAGCAGTTCTTC
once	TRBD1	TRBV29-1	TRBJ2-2	CSVGPLPGQGNTGELFF	TGCAGCGTTGGGCCCCTTCCGGGACAGGGGAACACCGGGGAGCTGTTTTTT
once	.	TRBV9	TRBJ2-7	CASSVGPVSYEQYF	TGTGCCAGCAGCGTAGGTCCAGTCTCCTACGAGCAGTACTTC
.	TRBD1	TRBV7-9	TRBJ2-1	CASRSHRGQEREQFF	TGTGCCAGCAGGTCTCACAGGGGGCAAGAAAGAGAGCAGTTCTTC
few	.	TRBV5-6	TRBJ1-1	CASSVTGNTEAFF	TGTGCCAGCAGCGTGACAGGGAACACTGAAGCTTTCTTT
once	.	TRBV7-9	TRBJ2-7	CASSFRGEEQYF	TGTGCCAGCAGCTTTAGGGGCGAGGAGCAGTACTTC
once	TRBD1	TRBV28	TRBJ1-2	CASIRTGGFGYTF	TGTGCCAGCATCCGGACAGGGGGCTTTGGCTACACCTTC
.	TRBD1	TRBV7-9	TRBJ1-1	CASPGGFTEAFF	TGTGCCAGCCCAGGGGGGTTCACTGAAGCTTTCTTT
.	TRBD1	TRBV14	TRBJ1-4	CASSRQGASLTTNEKLFF	TGTGCCAGCAGCCGACAGGGGGCAAGTCTTACAACTAATGAAAAACTGTTTTTT
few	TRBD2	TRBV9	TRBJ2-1	CASSVGLAGVSGHEQFF	TGTGCCAGCAGCGTAGGGCTAGCGGGAGTTTCGGGCCATGAGCAGTTCTTC
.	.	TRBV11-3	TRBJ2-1	CASSLGQTLYNEQFF	TGTGCCAGCAGCTTGGGCCAAACCCTCTACAATGAGCAGTTCTTC
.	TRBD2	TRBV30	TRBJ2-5	CAWGRTSGQQETQYF	TGTGCCTGGGGGAGGACTAGCGGCCAACAAGAGACCCAGTACTTC
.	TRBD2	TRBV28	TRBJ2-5	CASSLEAGGLETQYF	TGTGCCAGCAGTTTAGAGGCGGGAGGGTTGGAGACCCAGTACTTC
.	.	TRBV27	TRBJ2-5	CASSWGGETQYF	TGTGCCAGCAGTTGGGGAGGAGAGACCCAGTACTTC
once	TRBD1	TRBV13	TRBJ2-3	CASSLVRGLWTDTQYF	TGTGCCAGCAGCTTAGTCAGGGGGCTCTGGACAGATACGCAGTATTTT
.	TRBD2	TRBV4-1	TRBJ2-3	CASSHILAGEADTQYF	TGCGCCAGCAGCCATATCTTAGCGGGAGAGGCAGATACGCAGTATTTT
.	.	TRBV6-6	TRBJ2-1	CASSYPMVEQFF	TGTGCCAGCAGTTACCCTATGGTTGAGCAGTTCTTC
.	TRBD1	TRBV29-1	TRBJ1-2	CSVENRGLLDGYTF	TGCAGCGTTGAGAACAGGGGGCTTTTGGATGGCTACACCTTC
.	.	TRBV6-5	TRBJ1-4	CASGAAENEKLFF	TGTGCCAGTGGGGCAGCCGAAAATGAAAAACTGTTTTTT
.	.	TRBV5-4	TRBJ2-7	CASSTQVSYEQYF	TGTGCCAGCAGCACTCAGGTTTCCTACGAGCAGTACTTC
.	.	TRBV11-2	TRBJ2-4	CASSPGQFLAKNIQYF	TGTGCCAGCAGCCCCGGACAGTTCCTAGCCAAAAACATTCAGTACTTC
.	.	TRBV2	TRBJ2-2	CASSAVSPNTGELFF	TGTGCCAGCAGTGCGGTCTCCCCGAACACCGGGGAGCTGTTTTTT
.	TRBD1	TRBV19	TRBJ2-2	CASSGGRRTGELFF	TGTGCCAGTTCAGGGGGCCGAAGAACCGGGGAGCTGTTTTTT